This passage covers 17 T cell receptor beta chains from one sample sequenced in a study of response to subunit inactivated influenza vaccine. One entry per CDR3 protein, called by TCRdb with MiXCR from the RT-PCR reads. The top ten hold 9.5% to 15% of the sample, which has 430,000 or so distinct CDR3 sequences, approximately 11% seen once. Sequenced material: PBMCs from blood, taken 45 days after vaccination. All receptors derive from a man over 45 who received an inactivated influenza vaccine.

This sequence joins TRBV5-5 and TRBJ2-5, with unresolved D. Germline CDR1 is SGHKS and CDR2 is YYEKEE (reference sequence). Trimming shortened V by 2 bases and J by 4 bases, and 9 bases separated the two germline ends. This CDR3 region has 13 residues. The CDR3 is CASSFAAGETQYF. Here the CDR3 DNA reads TGTGCCAGCAGCTTCGCGGCCGGAGAGACCCAGTACTTC.

This sequence joins TRBV7-2 and TRBJ2-3; 13 nucleotides agree with TRBD2. The CDR3 consists of 18 residues. Germline-derived CDR1 and CDR2 are SGHTA and FQGNSA. Trimming removed 1 base from V and 9 bases from J; junction bases left unmatched: 13. CDR3 loop: CASSLGLRTSGGRRTQYF. The DNA for the CDR3 is TGTGCCAGCAGCTTAGGGCTCCGGACTAGCGGGGGACGAAGGACGCAGTATTTT.

This clonotype turned up a few times. The gene calls are TRBV7-9 and TRBJ2-3; 12 bases line up with TRBD2. Trimming at V came to 4 bases and at J to 3 bases, leaving 5 bases not matched to a gene. Germline CDR1 reads SEHNR; CDR2 reads FQNEAQ (reference sequence). This CDR3 is 16 amino acids long. The chain's CDR3 is CASSSLTSGGTDTQYF. Written as DNA, the CDR3 is TGTGCCAGCAGCTCCCTCACTAGCGGGGGGACAGATACGCAGTATTTT.

This clonotype appeared a few times. The gene calls are TRBV4-3 and TRBJ2-1; 7 bases fit TRBD2. The CDR3 has 17 residues. The germline CDR1 and CDR2 sequences are LGHNA and YSLEER. With V trimmed by 3 bases and J by 2 bases, 10 bases remained unmatched. The CDR3 DNA follows: TGCGCCAGCAGCCAGGTGTGGGGGGAGGGCCCCTACAATGAGCAGTTCTTC. Protein: CASSQVWGEGPYNEQFF.

This clonotype appeared many times. The chain couples TRBV28 to TRBJ1-4; D is undetermined. CDR1 is MDHEN and CDR2 is SYDVKM in the germline V gene. Trimming removed 3 bases at V and 6 bases at J, with 8 bases between. The CDR3 totals 13 residues. This chain's CDR3 is CASSFSPHEKLFF. CDR3 bases: TGTGCCAGCAGTTTCTCCCCTCATGAAAAACTGTTTTTT.

The chain employs TRBV2 and TRBJ1-1; maybe TRBD1 (5 bases). Trimming cost V 6 bases and J 1 base, with 12 bases left between them. The CDR3 is 14 amino acids. CDR1 SNHLY and CDR2 FYNNEI come from the germline V gene. CDR3 bases: TGTGCCAGCAGCGCTGGGGGGTCGAACACTGAAGCTTTCTTT. This sequence encodes CASSAGGSNTEAFF.

This clonotype occurred many times. CDR3 sequence reads: CASSPGVMETQYF. CDR3 DNA sequence: TGTGCCAGCAGCCCGGGAGTTATGGAGACCCAGTACTTC. This sequence joins TRBV12-3 or TRBV12-4 and TRBJ2-5; maybe TRBD2 (6 bases). This CDR3 is 13 amino acids long. V was cut by 6 bases and J by 5 bases, with 13 bases left in between.

This CDR3 is CASSLEGAPYGYTF. The DNA of the CDR3 is TGTGCCAGCAGCTTGGAGGGGGCGCCCTATGGCTACACCTTC. V is TRBV5-6 and J is TRBJ1-2, with 7 positions matching TRBD1. J gave up 4 bases and V 0 bases, and 3 bases lay outside the gene matches. The CDR3 is made up of 14 amino acids. Germline V gene sequence: CDR1 SGHDT, CDR2 YYEEEE.

This clonotype was recorded a few times. The chain joins TRBV11-1 to TRBJ2-1; 8 positions agree with TRBD2. Germline trimming cut 5 bases from V and 6 bases from J; bases unmatched to any gene: 15. Germline V gives CDR1 SGHAT, CDR2 FQDESV (reference sequence). The CDR3 is 17 residues long. In DNA, the CDR3 is TGTGCCAGCAGCCCAGGCGTTGTGCGGGGGGCCCGCAATGAGCAGTTCTTC. Its protein is CASSPGVVRGARNEQFF.

This CDR3 is CASSFAYKQYF. CDR3 nucleotides: TGTGCCAGCAGCTTCGCGTACAAGCAGTACTTC. The rearrangement uses TRBV11-2 and TRBJ2-7; D ambiguous. This CDR3 region has 11 residues. Germline V gene lookup returns CDR1 SGHAT and CDR2 FQNNGV. Trimming cost V 3 bases and J 8 bases, with 8 bases left between them.

There are a few counts of this clonotype. V and J are TRBV9 and TRBJ1-1, with D perhaps TRBD1 (5 bases). V was clipped by 0 bases and J by 4 bases, with 10 bases between them. Germline V CDR1 and CDR2: SGDLS, YYNGEE. The CDR3 has 14 residues. In DNA form, the CDR3 reads TGTGCCAGCAGCGTAGAACCCACAGGCACTGAAGCTTTCTTT. Translation gives CASSVEPTGTEAFF.

This chain joins TRBV21-1 and TRBJ1-1; TRBD1 is taken as the D call from the table, unchecked against the DNA. TRBV21-1 represents a pseudogene. This CDR3 has 13 amino acids. The CDR3 nucleotides read TGTGCCAGCAGCAAGCAGGGATTAACTGAAGCTTTCTTT. It specifies CASSKQGLTEAFF.

CDR3 loop: CASSQDSPGGGYTF. The CDR3 DNA sequence: TGTGCCAGCAGCCAAGATTCCCCAGGGGGCGGCTACACCTTC. The rearrangement joins TRBV4-2 to TRBJ1-2, with 8 bases that match TRBD1. Germline trimming cut 0 bases from V and 8 bases from J; bases unmatched to any gene: 5. CDR1 and CDR2 from the germline V gene are LGHNA and YNFKEQ. This CDR3 region has 14 residues.

The chain is built from TRBV5-6 and TRBJ2-7, with TRBD1 identical over 9 bases. Germline-derived CDR1 and CDR2 are SGHDT and YYEEEE. This CDR3 is built from 13 residues. The ends lost 7 bases at V and 2 bases at J; junction bases unmatched: 4. CDR3 in amino acids: CASLRDRAYEQYF. The CDR3 DNA reads as TGTGCCAGCCTCAGGGACAGGGCCTACGAGCAGTACTTC.

This clonotype was counted only a few times. The V call is TRBV5-5, the J call TRBJ2-7, with 8 nucleotides matching TRBD2. Looked up from germline, CDR1 is SGHKS and CDR2 is YYEKEE (reference sequence). After removal of 1 base from V and 5 bases from J, the junction contained 8 bases not matched to a gene. The CDR3 is 15 amino acids. CDR3 coding DNA: TGTGCCAGCAGCTTGCTGGGACTAGGGTTGAACGAGCAGTACTTC. It specifies CASSLLGLGLNEQYF.

The V and J genes are TRBV10-1 and TRBJ1-6; D is unresolved. The CDR3 has 13 residues. CDR1 WNHNN and CDR2 SYGVQD come from the germline V gene (reference sequence). Deletions cut 8 bases from V and 0 bases from J, with 5 bases between. The CDR3 sequence is CASAASYNSPLHF. CDR3 DNA sequence: TGCGCCAGCGCGGCCTCCTATAATTCACCCCTCCACTTT.

This clonotype was counted ten times or more. This CDR3 reads CSARVGQGRYNEQFF. In DNA form, the CDR3 reads TGCAGTGCTAGGGTGGGACAGGGGCGATACAATGAGCAGTTCTTC. The chain combines TRBV20-1 with TRBJ2-1; TRBD1 agrees at 10 bases. In germline, CDR1 is DFQATT, CDR2 SNEGSKA (reference sequence). The CDR3 has 15 residues. Unmatched junction bases numbered 6, after V lost 3 bases and J lost 4 bases.